This T cell receptor (beta chain) originates from a study of blood T cell repertoires in COVID-19. Only in-frame clones appear in the TCRdb table, and some are missing; sequencing was by immunoSEQ multiplex PCR. This table holds roughly 200,000 clones, approximately 83% found once. The TCR was taken from a man between 60 and 75 years old with acute or convalescent COVID-19. Sample: peripheral blood.

The CDR3 region has the DNA TGTGCCAGCAGCAAAGCGCCTAGCGGTAGCACAGATACGCAGTATTTT. This translates into CASSKAPSGSTDTQYF. The chain couples TRBV3-1 (or the pseudogene TRBV3-2) to TRBJ2-3, with 7 nucleotides matching TRBD2. Per the germline V gene, CDR1 is LGHDT and CDR2 is YNNKEL (reference sequence). Germline trimming cut 5 bases from V and 0 bases from J; bases unmatched to any gene: 8. The CDR3 totals 16 residues.